This T cell receptor (beta chain) was observed in a study of T cell changes during pregnancy in multiple sclerosis. TCRdb's table, derived via immunoSEQ multiplex PCR, lists solely in-frame clones and lacks some. The sample holds tens of thousands of clones; around nine tenths are singletons and the top ten take 0.3% to 0.4%. CDR1 and CDR2 (germline): SGHTA, FQGNSA. The CDR3 runs 13 residues. J was trimmed by 5 bases and V by 4 bases; bases with no gene match: 2. This sample comprised CD4+ T cells from peripheral blood mononuclear cells, obtained in the second trimester of pregnancy. The rearrangement uses TRBV7-2 and TRBJ1-2, with 9 bases fitting TRBD1. The sequence came from a female donor in good health, enrolled as a control in a pregnancy study. Here the CDR3 reads CASSSGQGYGYTF. CDR3 in DNA: TGTGCCAGCAGCTCGGGACAGGGATATGGCTACACCTTC.